In this sample, the clone carrying this T cell receptor (beta chain) turned up many times. Its specificity is unknown. Germline V gene data show CDR1 as SGHTA and CDR2 as FQGNSA. The CDR3 covers 14 residues. Losses at the gene ends were 5 bases for V and 9 bases for J; bases not matched to a gene: 11. TCRdb processed the reads anew with MiXCR; each CDR3 protein has one entry. The data show about 270,000 distinct CDR3 sequences, roughly 21% seen once. This sample was taken from a study of T cell repertoires in cytomegalovirus infection. Study at large: In the study, CMV epitopes included recently identified HLA-C-restricted and well-studied HLA-B-restricted ones. Public TCR beta signatures were indicative of both CMV infection and a matching HLA type.

Notes on the study in general: What dominated the ex vivo response were HLA-C-restricted CMV-specific TCR beta clonotypes. Cumulated frequencies of public TCR beta families served to identify carriers of CMV plus the relevant HLA.

The receptor's source is a human donor in good health (CMV status not recorded). Some clones in this sample may be carry-over from other donors' samples. Sequencing was performed on cultured PBMCs, taken from culture after CMV antigen stimulation. The genes are TRBV7-2 and TRBJ2-5; 8 nucleotides match TRBD1. This chain's CDR3 is CASSLGQGGLAQYF. The CDR3, as DNA: TGTGCCAGCAGCCTAGGACAGGGTGGTTTGGCCCAGTACTTC.